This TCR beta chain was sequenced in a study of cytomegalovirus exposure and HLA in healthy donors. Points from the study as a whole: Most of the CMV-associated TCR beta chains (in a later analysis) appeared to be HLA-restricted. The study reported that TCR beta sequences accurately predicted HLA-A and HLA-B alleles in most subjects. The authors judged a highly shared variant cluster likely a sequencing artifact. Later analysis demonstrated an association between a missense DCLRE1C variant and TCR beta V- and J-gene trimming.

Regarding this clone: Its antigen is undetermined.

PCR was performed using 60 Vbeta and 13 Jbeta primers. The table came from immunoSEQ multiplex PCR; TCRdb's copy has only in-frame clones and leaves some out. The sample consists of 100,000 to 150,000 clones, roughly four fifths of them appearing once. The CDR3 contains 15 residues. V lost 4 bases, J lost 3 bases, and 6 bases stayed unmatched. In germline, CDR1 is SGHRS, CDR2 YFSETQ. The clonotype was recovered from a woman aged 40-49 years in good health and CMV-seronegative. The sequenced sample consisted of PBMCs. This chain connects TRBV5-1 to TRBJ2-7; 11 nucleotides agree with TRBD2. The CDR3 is CASSHGTSGFYEQYF. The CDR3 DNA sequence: TGCGCCAGCAGCCACGGGACTAGCGGCTTCTACGAGCAGTACTTC.